The rows below give T cell receptor beta chains drawn from one sample of a study of beta chain features in type 1 diabetes. Some clones are missing from TCRdb's copy, which holds only in-frame ones; the method was immunoSEQ multiplex PCR. Among over 150,000 clones listed, roughly 8% were seen once. The specimen was central memory CD4+ T cells from blood. These receptors all stem from a man aged 18 to 35 with type 1 diabetes. Each CDR3 is given with its conserved first and last residue. A D gene is named only where the DNA matches it firmly. Size is omitted from some rows. Given values are once, few, many or a class for expanded clones.

V gene: TRBV18
D gene: .
J gene: TRBJ1-1
CDR3 length: 13
clone size: many
CDR3 DNA: TGTGCCAGCTCACCAGCGGGGGACACTGAAGCTTTCTTT
CDR3 protein: CASSPAGDTEAFF

V gene: TRBV6-5
D gene: .
J gene: TRBJ1-5
CDR3 length: 13
clone size: .
CDR3 DNA: TGTGCCAGCAGACTAGACGGAAATCAGCCCCAGCATTTT
CDR3 protein: CASRLDGNQPQHF

V gene: TRBV5-1
D gene: .
J gene: TRBJ1-1
CDR3 length: 16
clone size: few
CDR3 DNA: TGCGCCAGCAGTCCGGCCCCCACAGGGACGAACACTGAAGCTTTCTTT
CDR3 protein: CASSPAPTGTNTEAFF

V gene: TRBV4-3
D gene: TRBD1
J gene: TRBJ2-4
CDR3 length: 15
clone size: few
CDR3 DNA: TGCGCCAGCAGCTTCTCAGGGGGAGTGGGAAACATTCAGTACTTC
CDR3 protein: CASSFSGGVGNIQYF

V gene: TRBV19
D gene: TRBD2
J gene: TRBJ2-1
CDR3 length: 16
clone size: many
CDR3 DNA: TGTGCCAGTAGTATCCAAGCGGGGTTAACCTACAATGAGCAGTTCTTC
CDR3 protein: CASSIQAGLTYNEQFF

V gene: TRBV7-2
D gene: TRBD2
J gene: TRBJ2-5
CDR3 length: 15
clone size: .
CDR3 DNA: TGTGCCAGCAGCCTGGGACTAGCGGGACGAGAGACCCAGTACTTC
CDR3 protein: CASSLGLAGRETQYF

V gene: TRBV28
D gene: TRBD1
J gene: TRBJ2-1
CDR3 length: 16
clone size: .
CDR3 DNA: TGTGCCAGCAGTCCTCGGACAGGGGGAGTCTACAATGAGCAGTTCTTC
CDR3 protein: CASSPRTGGVYNEQFF

V gene: TRBV7-2
D gene: .
J gene: TRBJ1-1
CDR3 length: 15
clone size: few
CDR3 DNA: TGTGCCAGCAGCTTATACGTAATCGGGGGCACTGAAGCTTTCTTT
CDR3 protein: CASSLYVIGGTEAFF

V gene: TRBV2
D gene: TRBD1
J gene: TRBJ2-7
CDR3 length: 14
clone size: .
CDR3 DNA: TGTGCCAGCAGTGGTGGACAGGGATCCTACGAGCAGTACTTC
CDR3 protein: CASSGGQGSYEQYF

V gene: TRBV11-2
D gene: .
J gene: TRBJ2-3
CDR3 length: 14
clone size: few
CDR3 DNA: TGTGCCACTAGCGCCCGATCCCACACAGATACGCAGTATTTT
CDR3 protein: CATSARSHTDTQYF